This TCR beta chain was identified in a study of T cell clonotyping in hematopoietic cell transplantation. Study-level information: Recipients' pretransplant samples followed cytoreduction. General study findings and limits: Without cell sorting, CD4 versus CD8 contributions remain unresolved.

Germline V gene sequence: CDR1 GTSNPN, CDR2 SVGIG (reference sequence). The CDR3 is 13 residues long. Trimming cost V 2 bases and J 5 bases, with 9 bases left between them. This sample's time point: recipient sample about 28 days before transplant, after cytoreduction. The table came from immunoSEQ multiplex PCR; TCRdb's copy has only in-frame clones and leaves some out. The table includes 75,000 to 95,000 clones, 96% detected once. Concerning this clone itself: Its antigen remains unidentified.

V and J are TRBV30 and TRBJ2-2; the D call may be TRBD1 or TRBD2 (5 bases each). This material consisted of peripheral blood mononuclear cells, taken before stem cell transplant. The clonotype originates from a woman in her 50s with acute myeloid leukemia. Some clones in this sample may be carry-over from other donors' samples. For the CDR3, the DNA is TGTGCCTGGAGTCCGGGGCAAACCGGGGAGCTGTTTTTT. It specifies CAWSPGQTGELFF. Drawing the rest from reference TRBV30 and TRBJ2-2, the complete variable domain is SQTIHQWPATLVQPVGSPLSLECTVEGTSNPNLYWYRQAAGRGLQLLFYSVGIGQISSEVPQNLSASRPQDRQFILSSKKLLLSDSGFYLCAWSPGQTGELFFGEGSRLTVL.